These T cell receptor beta chains were read from a single sample in a study of T cells in Graves' hyperthyroidism and ophthalmopathy. One entry per CDR3 protein, called by TCRdb with MiXCR from the multiplex PCR reads. This sample yields hundreds of thousands of distinct CDR3 sequences, of which 11% to 15% are seen a single time; 10% to 13% belongs to the top ten. The sample comprised blood. These receptor sequences come from a woman between 18 and 29 years old with Graves' hyperthyroidism. CDR3s include the opening cysteine and the closing phenylalanine or tryptophan. Fields, in order: V gene, clone size, D gene, J gene, CDR3 protein, CDR3 DNA. The D gene is left open where the match is weak. Clone size appears in some rows only: once, few, many, or a class for an expanded clone.

TRBV18	few	NA	TRBJ2-3	CASSPYPTSPTDTQYF	TGTGCCAGCTCACCATACCCGACTAGTCCGACAGATACGCAGTATTTT
TRBV2	many	NA	TRBJ1-2	CASRERGLGAYYGYTF	TGTGCCAGCAGGGAGCGGGGCCTAGGGGCCTACTATGGCTACACCTTC
TRBV9	few	NA	TRBJ2-1	CASSGRTDNEQFF	TGTGCCAGCAGCGGACGAACAGACAATGAGCAGTTCTTC
TRBV30	many	NA	TRBJ2-1	CAWSVFRYNEQFF	TGTGCCTGGAGTGTATTCCGTTACAATGAGCAGTTCTTC
TRBV20-1	NA	TRBD2	TRBJ2-5	CSAVGLAGELETQYF	TGCAGTGCTGTGGGACTAGCGGGAGAGTTAGAGACCCAGTACTTC
TRBV10-2	NA	TRBD2	TRBJ2-3	CASTTSGTSGYTDTQYF	TGCGCCAGCACCACCTCCGGGACTAGCGGCTACACAGATACGCAGTATTTT
TRBV4-3	few	TRBD2	TRBJ2-3	CASGNRLAGLTDTQYF	TGCGCCAGCGGAAACCGACTAGCGGGACTCACAGATACGCAGTATTTT
TRBV12-3/TRBV12-4	many	NA	TRBJ1-1	CASRDDRTYTEAFF	TGTGCCAGCAGGGATGACCGAACCTACACTGAAGCTTTCTTT
TRBV20-1	many	TRBD2	TRBJ2-1	CSARSLAGIYNEQFF	TGCAGTGCTAGGAGCCTAGCGGGGATCTACAATGAGCAGTTCTTC
TRBV7-9	many	NA	TRBJ2-1	CASSSNPPNEQFF	TGTGCCAGCAGCTCGAATCCACCTAATGAGCAGTTCTTC
TRBV2	many	TRBD1	TRBJ1-1	CASSHPGQTNTEAFF	TGTGCCAGCAGCCACCCGGGACAGACGAACACTGAAGCTTTCTTT
TRBV7-9	few	TRBD1	TRBJ2-7	CASSSTGGTAGQYF	TGTGCCAGCAGCTCGACAGGGGGGACTGCGGGGCAGTACTTC
TRBV20-1	few	NA	TRBJ2-5	CSVFQPQETQYF	TGCAGTGTCTTCCAGCCCCAAGAGACCCAGTACTTC
TRBV27	NA	NA	TRBJ2-5	CASSLGRGRQGGVETQYF	TGTGCCAGCAGTTTGGGCAGGGGGCGGCAAGGGGGGGTGGAGACCCAGTACTTC
TRBV20-1	few	NA	TRBJ2-3	CSAPGQGADTQYF	TGCAGTGCTCCAGGGCAGGGAGCAGATACGCAGTATTTT
TRBV3-1	many	TRBD2	TRBJ2-1	CASSQGLAGVGSYNEQFF	TGTGCCAGCAGCCAGGGACTAGCGGGAGTAGGATCCTACAATGAGCAGTTCTTC
TRBV6-2/TRBV6-3	few	NA	TRBJ1-2	CASHMMGVFTEGYTF	TGTGCCAGCCATATGATGGGAGTCTTTACGGAGGGCTACACCTTC
TRBV14	many	TRBD1	TRBJ1-2	CASSQDRRWGYTF	TGTGCCAGCAGCCAGGACAGGCGATGGGGCTACACCTTC
TRBV15	few	NA	TRBJ1-1	CATSRDKGNTEAFF	TGTGCCACCAGCAGAGATAAAGGGAACACTGAAGCTTTCTTT
TRBV5-1	many	NA	TRBJ1-1	CASSPQGRLNTEAFF	TGCGCCAGCAGCCCACAGGGACGGTTGAACACTGAAGCTTTCTTT
TRBV20-1	many	NA	TRBJ2-3	CSASLSFGGADTQYF	TGCAGTGCTAGCCTTTCGTTTGGGGGTGCAGATACGCAGTATTTT
TRBV20-1	many	NA	TRBJ2-7	CSAGRDTVTYEQYF	TGCAGTGCTGGAAGGGACACCGTAACCTACGAGCAGTACTTC
TRBV6-1	many	TRBD2	TRBJ2-3	CASSYRATSGGGSDTQYF	TGTGCCAGCAGTTATAGGGCAACAAGCGGGGGGGGTTCAGATACGCAGTATTTT
TRBV28	many	TRBD2	TRBJ2-7	CASSSTSGSYEQYF	TGTGCCAGCAGTTCTACTAGCGGGTCCTACGAGCAGTACTTC
TRBV18	many	NA	TRBJ2-7	CASLLGSNSYEQYF	TGTGCCAGCTTATTAGGGTCCAACTCCTACGAGCAGTACTTC
TRBV3-1	many	NA	TRBJ2-1	CASSQDPHRGNEQFF	TGTGCCAGCAGCCAAGATCCCCACCGGGGCAATGAGCAGTTCTTC
TRBV13	few	NA	TRBJ2-7	CASSLEAAANKGEQYF	TGTGCCAGCAGCTTAGAGGCCGCAGCGAATAAGGGCGAGCAGTACTTC
TRBV4-1	NA	NA	TRBJ2-1	CASSQVMAAWTNNEQFF	TGCGCCAGCAGCCAAGTCATGGCCGCTTGGACTAACAATGAGCAGTTCTTC
TRBV28	many	TRBD2	TRBJ2-3	CASSIAGGDTQYF	TGTGCCAGCAGTATAGCGGGAGGGGATACGCAGTATTTT
TRBV28	few	NA	TRBJ2-2	CASSFLGNSNTGELFF	TGTGCCAGCAGTTTCCTTGGTAATTCGAACACCGGGGAGCTGTTTTTT
TRBV2	few	NA	TRBJ2-7	CASTTWDGSYEQYF	TGTGCCAGCACCACCTGGGACGGCTCCTACGAGCAGTACTTC
TRBV11-2	many	TRBD2	TRBJ2-5	CASSLEGGRSQETQYF	TGTGCCAGCAGCTTAGAAGGCGGGAGGTCCCAAGAGACCCAGTACTTC
TRBV12-3/TRBV12-4	NA	TRBD2	TRBJ2-1	CAGSPGTGGRGVYNEQFF	TGTGCCGGCAGTCCGGGGACTGGCGGGAGGGGGGTATACAATGAGCAGTTCTTC
TRBV28	many	TRBD1	TRBJ2-5	CASSLWGTGQAEETQYF	TGTGCCAGCAGTTTATGGGGGACAGGGCAGGCTGAGGAGACCCAGTACTTC
TRBV7-3	many	NA	TRBJ1-1	CASSPGGLGTEAFF	TGTGCCAGCAGCCCCGGCGGATTAGGCACTGAAGCTTTCTTT
TRBV2	many	NA	TRBJ2-5	CASSDARASPYRETQYF	TGTGCCAGCAGTGATGCCCGGGCCTCACCCTATCGGGAGACCCAGTACTTC
TRBV7-2	few	TRBD1	TRBJ1-2	CASSLAGTADGYTF	TGTGCCAGCAGCCTGGCCGGGACAGCGGATGGCTACACCTTC
TRBV7-2	many	NA	TRBJ2-3	CASRGIGAGGGTQYF	TGTGCCAGCAGGGGGATCGGGGCAGGTGGGGGTACGCAGTATTTT
TRBV12-3/TRBV12-4	many	NA	TRBJ2-7	CASSFYRVSSYEQYF	TGTGCCAGCAGTTTCTACCGAGTCTCCTCCTACGAGCAGTACTTC
TRBV11-2	few	NA	TRBJ2-6	CASSSTEVSGANVLTF	TGTGCCAGCAGCTCCACAGAAGTCTCTGGGGCCAACGTCCTGACTTTC
TRBV28	few	TRBD1	TRBJ1-5	CASSRQGQGDQPQHF	TGTGCCAGCAGTCGACAGGGACAGGGTGATCAGCCCCAGCATTTT
TRBV7-3	many	TRBD2	TRBJ2-1	CASSLTSGLYNEQFF	TGTGCCAGCAGCCTTACTAGCGGACTCTACAATGAGCAGTTCTTC
TRBV29-1	NA	TRBD1	TRBJ2-7	CSAILGTGDYEQYF	TGCAGCGCCATACTAGGGACAGGAGACTACGAGCAGTACTTC
TRBV30	many	TRBD1	TRBJ1-2	CAKTKGGREIDYTF	TGTGCCAAGACAAAAGGGGGCAGGGAGATCGACTACACCTTC
TRBV5-4	few	NA	TRBJ2-1	CASSHGHEQFF	TGTGCCAGCAGCCACGGGCATGAGCAGTTCTTC
TRBV5-1	NA	TRBD1	TRBJ1-2	CASRDRAGYGYTF	TGCGCCAGCAGGGACAGGGCGGGCTATGGCTACACCTTC
TRBV5-5	NA	TRBD1	TRBJ1-3	CASSVDRGRNTIYF	TGTGCCAGCAGCGTCGACAGGGGGAGGAACACCATATATTTT
TRBV2	NA	TRBD2	TRBJ2-2	CASRPTGGGSGELFF	TGTGCCAGCAGACCCACCGGGGGGGGCTCCGGGGAGCTGTTTTTT
TRBV7-2	many	TRBD2	TRBJ2-3	CASSLDKGLAGPLDTQYF	TGTGCCAGCAGCTTAGATAAAGGACTAGCGGGACCATTGGATACGCAGTATTTT
TRBV5-1	few	TRBD1	TRBJ2-5	CASSGTGQETQYF	TGCGCCAGCAGCGGGACAGGACAAGAGACCCAGTACTTC
TRBV7-8	many	TRBD2	TRBJ2-1	CASSLFSGRASYNEQFF	TGTGCCAGCAGCTTATTTAGCGGGAGGGCCTCCTACAATGAGCAGTTCTTC
TRBV4-1	NA	NA	TRBJ1-1	CASSPYHAGSTEAFF	TGCGCCAGCAGCCCTTATCACGCGGGGAGCACTGAAGCTTTCTTT
TRBV25-1	NA	NA	TRBJ1-2	CASSEFGGNYGYTF	TGTGCCAGCAGTGAGTTCGGGGGAAACTATGGCTACACCTTC
TRBV6-2/TRBV6-3	few	NA	TRBJ1-2	CASSQRPVGYTF	TGTGCCAGCAGTCAACGGCCCGTCGGCTACACCTTC
TRBV27	NA	NA	TRBJ2-2	CASSLLGARTGELFF	TGTGCCAGCAGTTTACTAGGGGCGAGGACCGGGGAGCTGTTTTTT
TRBV7-9	NA	TRBD2	TRBJ2-7	CASSLVWTSQYEQYF	TGTGCCAGCAGCTTAGTCTGGACTAGCCAGTACGAGCAGTACTTC
TRBV15	NA	NA	TRBJ2-1	CATSRDPGQAKGQFF	TGTGCCACCAGCAGAGACCCGGGACAAGCAAAAGGGCAGTTCTTC
TRBV20-1	NA	NA	TRBJ2-1	CSARETGPYNEQFF	TGCAGTGCTAGGGAAACTGGACCCTACAATGAGCAGTTCTTC
TRBV5-1	NA	TRBD2	TRBJ2-7	CASSLGGLAGAFMVEQYF	TGCGCCAGCAGCTTGGGGGGACTAGCGGGAGCTTTCATGGTGGAGCAGTACTTC